The 25 T cell receptor beta chains listed next were all sequenced from one sample in a study of shared T cell receptors in the human thymus. Clones were sequenced by immunoSEQ multiplex PCR, and TCRdb holds only the in-frame ones, with some missing. The sample carries 700,000 or so clones, approximately 83% recorded once. These data also featured in a second study, about human thymus T cells.

The sample comprised thymocytes. These receptors were obtained from a girl less than two years old with a congenital heart defect.

The rearrangement links TRBV12-5 to TRBJ2-5; a possible D gene is TRBD2 (6 bases). Germline V lookup: CDR1 LGHNT, CDR2 FRNRAP. V was pared by 7 bases and J by 5 bases, with 20 bases between. This CDR3 has 15 amino acids. The CDR3 region has the DNA TGTGCTAGTGACACTACCGGGACTTACAAGGAGACCCAGTACTTC. As protein: CASDTTGTYKETQYF.

V usage is TRBV6-6 and J usage is TRBJ1-2; a possible D gene is TRBD1 (6 bases). The CDR3 has 13 residues. V was clipped by 5 bases and J by 7 bases, with 14 bases between them. Germline V CDR1 and CDR2: MNHNY, SVGAGI (reference sequence). The CDR3 DNA follows: TGTGCCAGCAGTAGAACAGGGAATGGTGGCTACACCTTC. Translated, it gives CASSRTGNGGYTF.

CDR3: CASSLRTSGGPWTQYF. The DNA of the CDR3 is TGCGCCAGCAGCCTCCGGACTAGCGGGGGACCTTGGACCCAGTACTTC. J is TRBJ2-5 and V is TRBV5-1; 13 positions match TRBD2. V dropped 4 bases and J dropped 7; count of bases not matched to a gene: 10. This CDR3 comprises 16 residues. CDR1 is SGHRS, CDR2 YFSETQ, per germline.

V usage is TRBV4-2 and J usage is TRBJ2-7; TRBD1 matches 7 bases. V shed 0 bases, J shed 1 base, and the junction held 27 bases outside the gene matches. Germline CDR1 LGHNA, CDR2 YNFKEQ. The CDR3 length is 23 residues. The CDR3: CASSQEKGANRKDQDNPSYEQYF. The CDR3 DNA sequence: TGTGCCAGCAGCCAAGAGAAGGGGGCGAACAGGAAAGACCAAGATAATCCTTCCTACGAGCAGTACTTC.

The V gene is TRBV7-2, the J gene TRBJ1-5; 10 positions agree with TRBD1. This CDR3 contains 16 residues. CDR1 SGHTA and CDR2 FQGNSA come from the germline V gene. V was pared by 4 bases and J by 2 bases, with 5 bases of the junction left unmatched. The CDR3 bases are TGTGCCAGCAGCTCGACAGGGGGCGGTGGCAATCAGCCCCAGCATTTT. Amino acid sequence: CASSSTGGGGNQPQHF.

The CDR3 region is CASSPTTSGGSNTGELFF. Written as DNA, the CDR3 is TGTGCCAGCAGCCCGACGACTAGCGGGGGGTCCAACACCGGGGAGCTGTTTTTT. J is TRBJ2-2 and V is TRBV7-3, with 13 nucleotides matching TRBD2. Germline CDR1 and CDR2: SGHTA and FQGTGA. The V and J ends lost 5 bases and 2 bases, in that order; junction bases with no gene match: 8. The CDR3 spans 18 residues.

The V gene is TRBV7-9, the J gene TRBJ2-4, with D perhaps matching TRBD1 (6 bases). Per the germline V gene, CDR1 is SEHNR and CDR2 is FQNEAQ (reference sequence). The CDR3 covers 17 residues. V was shortened by 4 bases and J by 7 bases, with 23 bases between the two germline ends. CDR3 DNA: TGTGCCAGCAGCTCAAAGAAAACAGGGTCTAGGGGGAACATTCAGTACTTC. It specifies CASSSKKTGSRGNIQYF.

V and J are TRBV11-2 and TRBJ1-1; the match to TRBD1 covers 7 bases. Germline CDR1 reads SGHAT; CDR2 reads FQNNGV. This CDR3 has 12 amino acids. With 0 bases clipped from V and 11 bases from J, the junction kept 3 bases outside the gene matches. CDR3 amino acids: CASSLERGRAFF. CDR3 coding DNA: TGTGCCAGCAGCTTAGAAAGGGGGCGGGCTTTCTTT.

This rearrangement joins TRBV7-9 to TRBJ1-4; 10 bases are shared with TRBD1. Trimming at V came to 5 bases and at J to 8 bases, leaving 5 bases not matched to a gene. Per germline, CDR1 SEHNR and CDR2 FQNEAQ (reference sequence). The CDR3 spans 14 residues. The CDR3 bases are TGTGCCAGCAGCCCGGGACAGGGGATAGAAAAACTGTTTTTT. Translated: CASSPGQGIEKLFF.

The chain couples TRBV4-1 to TRBJ2-7; 7 bases agree with TRBD1. J lost 0 bases, V lost 0 bases, and 5 bases had no gene match. Germline CDR1 is MGHRA and CDR2 is YSYEKL. The CDR3 covers 16 residues. The CDR3 is CASSQDLDRPSYEQYF. As DNA, the CDR3 is TGCGCCAGCAGCCAAGATTTGGACAGGCCCTCCTACGAGCAGTACTTC.

This clone was counted a few times. This rearrangement joins TRBV7-7 to TRBJ2-5; D remains ambiguous. Per germline, CDR1 SSHAT and CDR2 FNYEAQ (reference sequence). Trimming pared 5 bases from V and 5 bases from J, leaving 12 bases between. There are 13 residues in the CDR3. As DNA, the CDR3 is TGTGCCAGCAGCCCCCGTTCGGTCGAGACCCAGTACTTC. Translating gives CASSPRSVETQYF.

The J gene is TRBJ1-1, the V gene TRBV4-1; D is perhaps TRBD1 (5 bases). Germline lookup yields CDR1 MGHRA and CDR2 YSYEKL. V lost 0 bases, J lost 6 bases, and 23 bases lay in between. This CDR3 comprises 18 residues. CDR3 bases: TGCGCCAGCAGCCAAGACTACCCTTGGGGCCCCCCGGCCCCTGAAGCTTTCTTT. Its protein is CASSQDYPWGPPAPEAFF.

J is TRBJ2-3 and V is TRBV2; TRBD2 agrees at 9 bases. The CDR3 loop spans 18 amino acids. The ends lost 0 bases at V and 2 bases at J; junction bases unmatched: 9. Germline loops: CDR1 SNHLY, CDR2 FYNNEI. This CDR3 is CASSEALGLAPVTDTQYF. CDR3 bases: TGTGCCAGCAGTGAAGCGCTGGGACTAGCACCCGTCACAGATACGCAGTATTTT.

Here the CDR3 reads CASSGRQNWSGANVLTF. In nucleotides, the CDR3 is TGTGCCAGCAGCGGTCGACAGAATTGGTCTGGGGCCAACGTCCTGACTTTC. This chain joins TRBV5-5 and TRBJ2-6; possibly TRBD1 for D (5 bases). Deletions cut 4 bases from V and 1 base from J, with 15 bases between. The length of the CDR3 is 17 residues. Germline V lookup: CDR1 SGHKS, CDR2 YYEKEE (reference sequence).

The gene calls are TRBV2 and TRBJ1-2, with TRBD1 matching over 8 bases. Germline V gene lookup returns CDR1 SNHLY and CDR2 FYNNEI. The CDR3 totals 14 residues. V was clipped by 8 bases and J by 3 bases; unmatched bases: 8. Written as DNA, the CDR3 is TGTGCCAGCCCTCGAGGACAGGGCCACTATGGCTACACCTTC. This sequence encodes CASPRGQGHYGYTF.

This chain links TRBV7-6 with TRBJ1-6; D not certain. The germline V gene has CDR1 SGHVS and CDR2 FNYEAQ. V gave up 2 bases and J gave up 3 bases, with 8 bases separating them. This CDR3 has 15 residues. In nucleotides, the CDR3 is TGTGCCAGCAGCTTAAAAGCGAACTATAATTCACCCCTCCACTTT. It encodes CASSLKANYNSPLHF.

The count of this clone is one. This chain links TRBV19 with TRBJ2-5; 7 bases agree with TRBD1. CDR1 and CDR2 (germline): LNHDA, SQIVND (reference sequence). The CDR3 sequence is 16 residues long. V shed 6 bases, J shed 5 bases, and the junction held 15 bases outside the gene matches. CDR3 in DNA: TGTGCCAGTAGCAATCCGGGACAGATTAGTCTCGAGACCCAGTACTTC. Protein: CASSNPGQISLETQYF.

The J gene is TRBJ1-2, the V gene TRBV9, with a tentative D call TRBD1 (6 bases). V was clipped by 1 base and J by 3 bases, with 22 bases between them. The CDR3 runs to 18 residues. Germline CDR1 SGDLS, CDR2 YYNGEE. The CDR3 DNA is TGTGCCAGCAGCGTAAGACCGCCAGGGGAGGGGACGCACTATGGCTACACCTTC. It is translated as CASSVRPPGEGTHYGYTF.

The chain is built from TRBV7-2 and TRBJ2-7, with D perhaps TRBD1 (6 bases). Germline CDR1 reads SGHTA; CDR2 reads FQGNSA. The CDR3 contains 17 residues. The V end was cut by 0 bases, the J end by 3 bases, with 18 bases between. In DNA, the CDR3 is TGTGCCAGCAGCTTAGCGTACGAGGTCAGGGGTATCTACGAGCAGTACTTC. This translates into CASSLAYEVRGIYEQYF.

This clone was seen only once. DNA of the CDR3: TGTGCACATGGCAGCAATCAGCCCCAGCATTTT. As protein: CAHGSNQPQHF. The V call is TRBV28, the J call TRBJ1-5, with unresolved D. Germline V gene lookup returns CDR1 MDHEN and CDR2 SYDVKM. This CDR3 has 11 amino acids.

The rearrangement joins TRBV11-2 to TRBJ2-7; TRBD1 is a possible D gene (5 bases). V was pared by 0 bases and J by 6 bases, with 18 bases between. CDR3 size: 16 residues. Germline CDR1 SGHAT, CDR2 FQNNGV. CDR3 protein: CASSLDVQAPPCEQYF. CDR3 bases: TGTGCCAGCAGCTTAGATGTACAGGCTCCCCCCTGCGAGCAGTACTTC. The full variable domain, rest sourced from reference TRBV11-2 and TRBJ2-7, is EAGVAQSPRYKIIEKRQSVAFWCNPISGHATLYWYQQILGQGPKLLIQFQNNGVVDDSQLPKDRFSAERLKGVDSTLKIQPAKLEDSAVYLCASSLDVQAPPCEQYFGPGTRLTVT.

The rearrangement links TRBV27 to TRBJ2-2; 9 nucleotides align to TRBD2. Looked up from germline, CDR1 is MNHEY and CDR2 is SMNVEV (reference sequence). This CDR3 has 16 amino acids. V was clipped by 1 base and J by 4 bases; unmatched bases: 4. The CDR3 DNA reads TGTGCCAGCAGTTTATTAGCGGGGGACCTCACCGGGGAGCTGTTTTTT. Protein product: CASSLLAGDLTGELFF.

V is TRBV15 and J is TRBJ1-1, with 7 bases that match TRBD1. The CDR3 loop spans 17 amino acids. The V segment lost 3 bases and the J segment 9 bases; nucleotides outside the gene matches: 19. CDR1 and CDR2 (germline): LNHNV, YYDKDF (reference sequence). CDR3 coding DNA: TGTGCCACCAGCAGGACCCGGGAAGGACAGGACTTTCGGAAAGCTTTCTTT. This encodes CATSRTREGQDFRKAFF.

V is TRBV10-3 and J is TRBJ1-1; TRBD1 matches at 7 bases. Germline V gene lookup returns CDR1 ENHRY and CDR2 SYGVKD. The junction had 12 bases not matched to a gene; V was cut back by 0 bases and J by 2 bases. The CDR3 contains 18 residues. CDR3 protein: CAISESSVSWDSNTEAFF. DNA of the CDR3: TGTGCCATCAGTGAGTCGAGCGTATCTTGGGACAGTAACACTGAAGCTTTCTTT.

The chain has TRBV20-1 and TRBJ2-2, with D possibly TRBD2 on 6 matching bases. The V end lost 3 bases, the J end lost 17 bases, and 16 bases lay between the germline ends. Germline V gene lookup returns CDR1 DFQATT and CDR2 SNEGSKA (reference sequence). CDR3 length: 11 residues. The CDR3 DNA reads TGCAGTGCTAGGGGAGGACCCAAGTTTTTTTTT. This gives the protein CSARGGPKFFF.